What follows describes a single T cell receptor (beta chain). The antigen is not known. This record comes from a study of PD-1 blockade in classical Hodgkin lymphoma. Regarding the study as a whole: Undefined causes, possibly disease activity or prior therapy, underlie the repertoire differences. Reported findings placed baseline TCR diversity lower in newly diagnosed patients (compared with healthy donors). TCR diversity rose significantly by C4D1 in CD4+ but not CD8+ cells.

All trial patients relapsed after autologous stem cell transplantation. The CDR3 runs 13 residues. Trimming shortened V by 5 bases and J by 8 bases, and 13 bases separated the two germline ends. Germline lookup yields CDR1 PRHDT and CDR2 FYEKMQ (reference sequence). Assay used: immunoSEQ multiplex PCR; TCRdb lists only in-frame clones, some missing. The sample includes 10,000 to 14,000 clones, approximately 82% seen only once; the top ten take 4.5% to 7%. This chain uses TRBV13 with TRBJ2-1, with D uncertain. The receptor was isolated from a human donor with classical Hodgkin lymphoma. The material sequenced was peripheral blood mononuclear cells (PBMCs), taken before the second cycle of nivolumab. Here the CDR3 reads CASSPPHPYEQFF. In DNA, the CDR3 is TGTGCCAGCAGCCCACCCCACCCCTATGAGCAGTTCTTC.